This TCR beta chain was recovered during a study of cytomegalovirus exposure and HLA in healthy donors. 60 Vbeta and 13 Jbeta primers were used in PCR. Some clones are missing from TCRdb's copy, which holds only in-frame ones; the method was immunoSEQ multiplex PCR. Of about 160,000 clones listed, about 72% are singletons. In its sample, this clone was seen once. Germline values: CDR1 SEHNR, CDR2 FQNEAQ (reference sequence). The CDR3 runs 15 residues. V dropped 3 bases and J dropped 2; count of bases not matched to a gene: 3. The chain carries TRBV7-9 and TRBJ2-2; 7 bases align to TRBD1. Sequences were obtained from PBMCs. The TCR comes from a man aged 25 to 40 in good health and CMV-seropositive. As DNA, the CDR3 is TGTGCCAGCAGCTTTGGACAGGTTAACACCGGGGAGCTGTTTTTT. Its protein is CASSFGQVNTGELFF. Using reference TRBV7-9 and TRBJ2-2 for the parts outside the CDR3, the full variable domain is DTGVSQNPRHKITKRGQNVTFRCDPISEHNRLYWYRQTLGQGPEFLTYFQNEAQLEKSRLLSDRFSAERPKGSFSTLEIQRTEQGDSAMYLCASSFGQVNTGELFFGEGSRLTVL.